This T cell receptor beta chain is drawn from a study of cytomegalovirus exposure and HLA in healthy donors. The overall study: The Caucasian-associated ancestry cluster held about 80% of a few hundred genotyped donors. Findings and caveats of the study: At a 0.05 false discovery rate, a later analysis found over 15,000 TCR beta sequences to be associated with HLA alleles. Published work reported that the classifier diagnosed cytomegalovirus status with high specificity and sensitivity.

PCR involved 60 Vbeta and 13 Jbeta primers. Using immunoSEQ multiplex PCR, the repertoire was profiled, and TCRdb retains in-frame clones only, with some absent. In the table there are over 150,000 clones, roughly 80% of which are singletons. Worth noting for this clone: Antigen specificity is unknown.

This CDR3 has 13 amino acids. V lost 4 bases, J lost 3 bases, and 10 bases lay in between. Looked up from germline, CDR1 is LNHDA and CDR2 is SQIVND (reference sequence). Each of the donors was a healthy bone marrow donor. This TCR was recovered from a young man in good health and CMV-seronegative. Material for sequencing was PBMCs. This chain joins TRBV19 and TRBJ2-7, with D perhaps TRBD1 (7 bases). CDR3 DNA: TGTGCCAGTAGTAGTCAGGGGGGCTACGAGCAGTACTTC. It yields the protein CASSSQGGYEQYF.